The T cell receptor (beta chain) described here comes from a study of T cell changes during pregnancy in multiple sclerosis. Produced via immunoSEQ multiplex PCR; TCRdb's table is partial and in-frame only. The data contain tens of thousands of clones, almost 95% of them singletons. V shed 4 bases and J shed 3 bases, with 7 bases lying between them. Germline values: CDR1 LNHDA, CDR2 SQIVND (reference sequence). This CDR3 has 12 amino acids. This TCR derives from a female donor with multiple sclerosis, enrolled in a pregnancy study. The source material was peripheral blood, sampled before pregnancy. V and J are TRBV19 and TRBJ2-7; D call uncertain. The CDR3 reads CASSRGNYEQYF. The CDR3 nucleotides read TGTGCCAGTAGTAGAGGAAACTACGAGCAGTACTTC.